This T cell receptor beta chain was documented in a study of post-analysis software for immune sequencing data. Worth noting for this clonotype: Antigen specificity is unknown.

The authors incorporated unique molecular identifiers into the TCR beta cDNA libraries. MiXCR, applied by TCRdb to the PCR reads, yields one record per CDR3 protein. The table has 350,000 to 500,000 distinct CDR3 sequences, roughly 38% seen once. Study observations and caveats: In patients, TRBV5-6, TRBV5-1 and TRBV20-1 belonged to roughly five TRBV segments found more frequently than in controls. Strong same-batch co-clustering of samples appeared with F measure clustering.

CDR1 SGDLS and CDR2 YYNGEE come from the germline V gene. The CDR3 contains 15 residues. V lost 4 bases to trimming and J lost 5 bases; unmatched junction nucleotides: 9. The rearrangement uses TRBV9 and TRBJ2-5; 9 nucleotides agree with TRBD1. Sequences were obtained from blood. The source of this sequence is a girl aged 2 to 9 with multiple sclerosis. The chain's CDR3 is CASSHRDRVGETQYF. As DNA, the CDR3 is TGTGCCAGCAGCCACCGGGACAGGGTCGGTGAGACCCAGTACTTC.